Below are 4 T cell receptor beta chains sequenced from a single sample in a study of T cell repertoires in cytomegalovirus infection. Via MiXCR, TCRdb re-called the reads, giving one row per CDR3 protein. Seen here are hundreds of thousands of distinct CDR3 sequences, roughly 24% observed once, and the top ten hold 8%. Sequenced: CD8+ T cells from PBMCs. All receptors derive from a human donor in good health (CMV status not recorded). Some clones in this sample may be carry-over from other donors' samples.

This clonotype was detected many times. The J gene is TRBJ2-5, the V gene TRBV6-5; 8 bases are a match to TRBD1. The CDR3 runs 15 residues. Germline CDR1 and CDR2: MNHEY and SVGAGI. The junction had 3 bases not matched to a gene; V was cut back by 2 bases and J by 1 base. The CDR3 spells CASSYRDRIQETQYF. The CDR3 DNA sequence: TGTGCCAGCAGTTACAGGGACAGGATCCAAGAGACCCAGTACTTC.

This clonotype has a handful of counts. The CDR3 protein is CASSQGAGRYEQYV. The CDR3 nucleotides read TGTGCCAGCAGCCAGGGGGCAGGACGGTACGAGCAGTACGTC. The rearrangement links TRBV13 to TRBJ2-7; 8 bases match TRBD1. The V gene end was trimmed by 5 bases and the J gene end by 4 bases; junction bases not matched to a gene: 7. Germline loops: CDR1 PRHDT, CDR2 FYEKMQ (reference sequence). This CDR3 has 14 residues.

CDR3 nucleotide sequence: TGTGCCAGCAGTTACTCCACCTCCGGGACAGGGATTGGCACTGAAGCTTTCTTT. This gives the protein CASSYSTSGTGIGTEAFF. This chain joins TRBV6-2 or TRBV6-3 and TRBJ1-1; 9 bases are shared with TRBD1. This CDR3 has 18 residues. Germline assignment: CDR1 MNHEY and CDR2 SVGEGT. Germline trimming cut 0 bases from V and 4 bases from J; bases unmatched to any gene: 12.

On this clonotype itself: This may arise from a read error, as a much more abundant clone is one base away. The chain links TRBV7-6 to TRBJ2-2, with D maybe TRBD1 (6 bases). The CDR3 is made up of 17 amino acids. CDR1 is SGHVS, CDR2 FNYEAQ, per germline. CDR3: CASSPSRGGANTEELFF. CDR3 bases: TGTGCCAGCAGCCCATCTCGTGGGGGCGCGAACACCGAGGAGCTGTTTTTT.